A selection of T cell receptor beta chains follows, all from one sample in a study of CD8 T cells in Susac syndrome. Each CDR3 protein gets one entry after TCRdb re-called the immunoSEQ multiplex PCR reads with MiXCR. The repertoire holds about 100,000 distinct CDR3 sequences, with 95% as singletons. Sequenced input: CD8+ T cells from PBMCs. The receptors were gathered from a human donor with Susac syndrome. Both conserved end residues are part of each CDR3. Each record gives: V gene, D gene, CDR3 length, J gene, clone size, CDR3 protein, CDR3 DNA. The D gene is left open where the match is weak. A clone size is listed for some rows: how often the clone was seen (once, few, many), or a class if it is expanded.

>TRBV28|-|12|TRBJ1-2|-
CASSLDAGGDTF
TGTGCCAGCAGTTTAGATGCGGGTGGGGACACCTTC
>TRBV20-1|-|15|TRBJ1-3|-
CSARDLTESGNTIYF
TGCAGTGCTAGAGACCTGACAGAATCTGGAAACACCATATATTTT
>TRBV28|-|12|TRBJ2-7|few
CASSPDGYEQYF
TGTGCCAGCAGTCCTGACGGCTACGAGCAGTACTTC
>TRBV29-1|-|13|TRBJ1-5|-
CSVEEGVGQPQHF
TGCAGCGTTGAAGAAGGGGTGGGTCAGCCCCAGCATTTT
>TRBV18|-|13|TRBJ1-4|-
CASSPGGGEKLFF
TGTGCCAGCTCACCAGGGGGAGGTGAAAAACTGTTTTTT
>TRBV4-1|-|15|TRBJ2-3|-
CASRPGGGASDTQYF
TGCGCCAGCAGACCTGGGGGGGGCGCGTCGGATACGCAGTATTTT
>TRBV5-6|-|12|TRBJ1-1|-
CASSLMTVEAFF
TGTGCCAGCAGCTTGATGACAGTTGAAGCTTTCTTT
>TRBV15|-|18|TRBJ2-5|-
CATSRDTVFRGSKETQYF
TGTGCCACCAGCAGAGATACAGTCTTTCGGGGGTCGAAAGAGACCCAGTACTTC
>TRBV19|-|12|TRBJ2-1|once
CASAGKNNEQFF
TGTGCCAGTGCTGGAAAGAACAATGAGCAGTTCTTC
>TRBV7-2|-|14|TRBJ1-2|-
CASSPGWTRDGYTF
TGTGCCAGCAGCCCCGGGTGGACACGAGATGGCTACACCTTC
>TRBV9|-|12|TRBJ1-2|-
CASSGGLGRYTF
TGTGCCAGCAGCGGGGGCTTGGGACGCTACACCTTC
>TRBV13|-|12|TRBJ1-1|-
CASSLGTTEAFF
TGTGCCAGCAGCTTAGGGACCACTGAAGCTTTCTTT
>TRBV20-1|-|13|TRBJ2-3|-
CSAWGGSTDTQYF
TGCAGTGCGTGGGGCGGGAGCACAGATACGCAGTATTTT
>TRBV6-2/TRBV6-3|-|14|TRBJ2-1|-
CASGRDASYNEQFF
TGTGCCAGCGGGCGGGACGCCTCCTACAATGAGCAGTTCTTC
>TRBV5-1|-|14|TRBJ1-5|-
CASSLTTGNQPQHF
TGCGCCAGCAGCCTGACCACAGGGAATCAGCCCCAGCATTTT
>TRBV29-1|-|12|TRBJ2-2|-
CSVEPFAGELFF
TGCAGCGTTGAGCCCTTCGCCGGGGAGCTGTTTTTT
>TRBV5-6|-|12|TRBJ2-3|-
CASSPPGDTQYF
TGTGCCAGCAGCCCCCCGGGGGATACGCAGTATTTT
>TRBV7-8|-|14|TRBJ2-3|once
CASSLAGDSDTQYF
TGTGCCAGCAGCTTGGCCGGGGACTCAGATACGCAGTATTTT
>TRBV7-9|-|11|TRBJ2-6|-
CASSSPNVLTF
TGTGCCAGCAGCTCCCCCAACGTCCTGACTTTC
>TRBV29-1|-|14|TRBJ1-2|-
CSVEVVQPGYGYTF
TGCAGCGTTGAAGTCGTTCAACCCGGTTATGGCTACACCTTC
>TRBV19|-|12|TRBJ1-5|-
CASSIRDQPQHF
TGTGCCAGTAGTATTCGGGATCAGCCCCAGCATTTT
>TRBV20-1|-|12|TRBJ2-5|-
CSASDGPETQYF
TGCAGTGCTAGCGACGGTCCGGAGACCCAGTACTTC
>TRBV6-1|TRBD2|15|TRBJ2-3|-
CASNMGLAATDTQYF
TGTGCCAGTAACATGGGACTAGCGGCCACAGATACGCAGTATTTT
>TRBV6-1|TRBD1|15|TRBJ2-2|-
CASRPGTVHTGELFF
TGTGCCAGCAGACCGGGGACAGTCCACACCGGGGAGCTGTTTTTT
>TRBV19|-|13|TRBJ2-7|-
CASSIVAAYEQYF
TGTGCCAGTAGTATAGTGGCAGCCTACGAGCAGTACTTC
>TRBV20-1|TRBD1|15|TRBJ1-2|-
CSALSPGGINYGYTF
TGCAGTGCTCTGTCTCCAGGGGGTATTAACTATGGCTACACCTTC
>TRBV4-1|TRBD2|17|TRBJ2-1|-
CASSQGVGGGAGYKQFF
TGCGCCAGCAGCCAAGGGGTTGGCGGGGGGGCCGGTTATAAGCAGTTCTTC
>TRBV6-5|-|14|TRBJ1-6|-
CASSPGQIYSPLHF
TGTGCCAGCAGTCCCGGACAGATCTATTCACCCCTCCACTTT
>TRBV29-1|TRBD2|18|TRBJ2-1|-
CSVDGTSGATRRFNEQFF
TGCAGCGTGGACGGGACTAGCGGAGCAACGCGACGATTCAATGAGCAGTTCTTC
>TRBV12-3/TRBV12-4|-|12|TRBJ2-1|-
CASSFGVGEQFF
TGTGCCAGCAGTTTTGGTGTCGGTGAGCAGTTCTTC
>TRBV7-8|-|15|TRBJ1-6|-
CASSADRSKVSPLHF
TGTGCCAGCAGCGCTGACAGGTCCAAGGTTTCACCCCTCCACTTT
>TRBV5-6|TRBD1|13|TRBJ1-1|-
CASSLPQGEGAFF
TGTGCCAGCAGCTTGCCCCAGGGGGAGGGAGCTTTCTTT